This T cell receptor (beta chain) was retrieved from a study of cytomegalovirus exposure and HLA in healthy donors. Overall study findings and caveats: In an earlier analysis, productive rearrangement rates for most beta V segments clustered near 87% or 30%. Relative to equally common others, HLA-associated TCR beta chains showed greater clonal expansion in a later analysis. CMV antigen specificity was confirmed in vitro for three CMV-associated chains.

The V gene's germline CDR1 is SGHRS and CDR2 YFSETQ. CDR3 size: 13 residues. Trimming cost V 4 bases and J 1 base, with 7 bases left between them. Participants comprised healthy donors of bone marrow. PCR amplification relied on 60 Vbeta primers (plus 13 Jbeta primers). Profiling relied on immunoSEQ multiplex PCR, and the TCRdb table lists in-frame clones only, not all of them. The table has 90,000 to 120,000 clones, roughly 70% seen once. This clone has a handful of counts. What it binds is not known. Sequenced sample: PBMCs. The V call is TRBV5-1, the J call TRBJ2-3; D ambiguous. This TCR was recovered from a woman aged 40 to 50 in good health and CMV-seropositive. CDR3 region: CASSPGGTDTQYF. For the CDR3, the DNA is TGCGCCAGCAGCCCCGGTGGCACAGATACGCAGTATTTT.